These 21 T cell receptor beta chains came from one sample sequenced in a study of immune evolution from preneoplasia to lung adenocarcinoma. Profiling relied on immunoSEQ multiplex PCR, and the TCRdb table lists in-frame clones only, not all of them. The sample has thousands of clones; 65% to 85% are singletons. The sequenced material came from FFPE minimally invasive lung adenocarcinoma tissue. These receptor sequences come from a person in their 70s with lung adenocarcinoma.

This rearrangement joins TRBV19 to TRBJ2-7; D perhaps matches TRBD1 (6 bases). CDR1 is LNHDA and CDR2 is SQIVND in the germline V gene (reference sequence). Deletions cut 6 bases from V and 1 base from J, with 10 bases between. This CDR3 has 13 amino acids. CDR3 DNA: TGTGCCAGTAGCAGGGACAAATCCTACGAGCAGTACTTC. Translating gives CASSRDKSYEQYF.

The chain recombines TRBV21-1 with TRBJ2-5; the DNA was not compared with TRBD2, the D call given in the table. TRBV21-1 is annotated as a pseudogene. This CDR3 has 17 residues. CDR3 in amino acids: CASSKGKLAVVQETQYF. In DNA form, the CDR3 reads TGTGCCAGCAGCAAAGGGAAATTAGCGGTAGTCCAAGAGACCCAGTACTTC.

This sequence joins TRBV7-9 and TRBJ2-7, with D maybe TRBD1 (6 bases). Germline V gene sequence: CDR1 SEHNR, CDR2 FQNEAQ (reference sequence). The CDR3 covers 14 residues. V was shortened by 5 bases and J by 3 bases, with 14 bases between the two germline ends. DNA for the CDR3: TGTGCCAGCAGCCAAACGGGACATCACTACGAGCAGTACTTC. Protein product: CASSQTGHHYEQYF.

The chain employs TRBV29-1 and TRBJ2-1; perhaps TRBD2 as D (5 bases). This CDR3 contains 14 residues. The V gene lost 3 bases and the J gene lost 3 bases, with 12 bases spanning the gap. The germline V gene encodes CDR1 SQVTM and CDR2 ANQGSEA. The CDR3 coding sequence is TGCAGCGTTGATAGGGCAGGACTCTACAATGAGCAGTTCTTC. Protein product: CSVDRAGLYNEQFF.

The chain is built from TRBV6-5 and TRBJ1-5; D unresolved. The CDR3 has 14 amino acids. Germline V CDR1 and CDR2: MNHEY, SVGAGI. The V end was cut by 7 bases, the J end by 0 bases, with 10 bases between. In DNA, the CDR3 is TGTGCCAGCAAAGAAGCCCTTAGCAATCAGCCCCAGCATTTT. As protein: CASKEALSNQPQHF.

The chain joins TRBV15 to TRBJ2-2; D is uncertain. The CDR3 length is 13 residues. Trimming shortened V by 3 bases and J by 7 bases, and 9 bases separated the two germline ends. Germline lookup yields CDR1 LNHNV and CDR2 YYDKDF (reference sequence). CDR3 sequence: CATSRGGFGELFF. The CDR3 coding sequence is TGTGCCACCAGCAGGGGCGGATTCGGGGAGCTGTTTTTT.

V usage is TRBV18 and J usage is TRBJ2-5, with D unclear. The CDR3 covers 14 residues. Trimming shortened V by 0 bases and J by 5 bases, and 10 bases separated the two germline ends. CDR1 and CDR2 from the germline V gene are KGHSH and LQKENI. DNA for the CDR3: TGTGCCAGCTCACCACCGGAAGGCAGGGAGACCCAGTACTTC. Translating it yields CASSPPEGRETQYF.

The CDR3 protein is CASSPDRGRAFTF. The CDR3 DNA reads as TGTGCCAGCTCACCAGACAGGGGTAGGGCCTTCACCTTC. The chain links TRBV18 to TRBJ1-2; 8 positions match TRBD1. From germline, CDR1 is KGHSH and CDR2 LQKENI. Germline trimming cut 2 bases from V and 13 bases from J; bases unmatched to any gene: 9. The CDR3 contains 13 residues.

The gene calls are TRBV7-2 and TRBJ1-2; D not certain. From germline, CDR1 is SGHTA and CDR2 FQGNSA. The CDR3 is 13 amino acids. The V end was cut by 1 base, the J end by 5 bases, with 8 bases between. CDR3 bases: TGTGCCAGCAGCTTAGATGAGGCGTATGGCTACACCTTC. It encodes CASSLDEAYGYTF.

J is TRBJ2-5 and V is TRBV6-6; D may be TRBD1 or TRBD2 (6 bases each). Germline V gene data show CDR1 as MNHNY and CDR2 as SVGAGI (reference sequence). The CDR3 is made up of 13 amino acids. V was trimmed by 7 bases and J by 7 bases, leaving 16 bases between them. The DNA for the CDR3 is TGTGCCAGCAACCACTTACAGGGAGGGACCCAGTACTTC. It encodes CASNHLQGGTQYF.

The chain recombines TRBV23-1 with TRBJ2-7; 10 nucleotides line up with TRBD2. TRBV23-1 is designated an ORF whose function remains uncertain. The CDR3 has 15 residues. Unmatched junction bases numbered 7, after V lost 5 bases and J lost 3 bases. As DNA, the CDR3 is TGCGCCAGCAGTGAACTAGCGGGGCATTACTACGAGCAGTACTTC. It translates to CASSELAGHYYEQYF.

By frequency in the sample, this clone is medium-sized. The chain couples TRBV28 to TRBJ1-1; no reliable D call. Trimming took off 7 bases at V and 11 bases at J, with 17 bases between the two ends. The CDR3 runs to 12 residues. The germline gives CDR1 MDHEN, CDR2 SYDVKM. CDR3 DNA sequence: TGTGCCAGCACCACTAGAGGGATTACGGCTTTCTTT. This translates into CASTTRGITAFF.

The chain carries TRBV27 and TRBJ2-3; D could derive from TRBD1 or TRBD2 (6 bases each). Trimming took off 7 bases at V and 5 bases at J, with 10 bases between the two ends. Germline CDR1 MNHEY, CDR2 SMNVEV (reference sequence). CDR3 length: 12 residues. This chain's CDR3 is CASKGGRDTQYF. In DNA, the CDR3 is TGTGCCAGCAAGGGGGGTAGAGATACGCAGTATTTT.

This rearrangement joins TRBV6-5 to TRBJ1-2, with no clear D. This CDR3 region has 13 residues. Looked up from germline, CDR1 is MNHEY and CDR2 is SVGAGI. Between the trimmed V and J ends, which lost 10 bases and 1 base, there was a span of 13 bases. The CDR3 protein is CAIKGRNNYGYTF. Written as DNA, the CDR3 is TGTGCCATAAAAGGACGGAATAACTATGGCTACACCTTC.

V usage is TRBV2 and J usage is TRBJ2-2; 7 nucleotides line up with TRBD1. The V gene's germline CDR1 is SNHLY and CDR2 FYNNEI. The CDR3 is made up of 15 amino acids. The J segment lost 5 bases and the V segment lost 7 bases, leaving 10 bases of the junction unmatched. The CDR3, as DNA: TGTGCCAGCAAGGGACAGACGTTGGGGACCGGGGAGCTGTTTTTT. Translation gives CASKGQTLGTGELFF.

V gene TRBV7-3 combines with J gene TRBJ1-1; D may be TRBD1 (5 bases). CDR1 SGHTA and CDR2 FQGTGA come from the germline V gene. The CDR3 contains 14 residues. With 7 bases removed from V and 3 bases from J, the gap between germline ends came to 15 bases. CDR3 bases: TGTGCCAGCAAACGATCGGGACGGGACACTGAAGCTTTCTTT. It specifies CASKRSGRDTEAFF. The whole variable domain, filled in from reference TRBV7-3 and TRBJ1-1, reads GAGVSQTPSNKVTEKGKYVELRCDPISGHTALYWYRQSLGQGPEFLIYFQGTGAADDSGLPNDRFFAVRPEGSVSTLKIQRTERGDSAVYLCASKRSGRDTEAFFGQGTRLTVV.

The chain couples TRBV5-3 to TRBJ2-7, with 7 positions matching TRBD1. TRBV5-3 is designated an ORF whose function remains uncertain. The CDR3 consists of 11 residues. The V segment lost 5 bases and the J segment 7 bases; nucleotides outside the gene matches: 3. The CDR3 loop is CARRRGREQYF. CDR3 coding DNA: TGTGCCAGAAGGAGGGGGCGAGAGCAGTACTTC.

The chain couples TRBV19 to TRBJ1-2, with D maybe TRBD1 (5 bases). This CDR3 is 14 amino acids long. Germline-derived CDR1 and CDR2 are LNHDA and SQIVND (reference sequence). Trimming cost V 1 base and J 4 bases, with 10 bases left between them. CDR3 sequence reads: CASSIGQNIYGYTF. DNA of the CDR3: TGTGCCAGTAGTATAGGACAGAACATCTATGGCTACACCTTC.

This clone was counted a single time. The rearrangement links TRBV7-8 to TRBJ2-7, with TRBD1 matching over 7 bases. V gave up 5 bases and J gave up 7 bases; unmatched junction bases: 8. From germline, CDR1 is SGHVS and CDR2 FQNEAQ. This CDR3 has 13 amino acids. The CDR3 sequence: CASSLGGQSEQYF. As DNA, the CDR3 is TGTGCCAGCAGCCTTGGGGGACAGTCTGAGCAGTACTTC.

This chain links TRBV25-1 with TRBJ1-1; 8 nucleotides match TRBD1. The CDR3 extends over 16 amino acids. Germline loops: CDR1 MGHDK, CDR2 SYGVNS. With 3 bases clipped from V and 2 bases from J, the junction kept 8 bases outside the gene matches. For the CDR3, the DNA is TGTGCCAGCAGTGATTCAACGGGACAGGTAAACACTGAAGCTTTCTTT. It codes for CASSDSTGQVNTEAFF.

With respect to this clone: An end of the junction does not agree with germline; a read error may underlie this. DNA of the CDR3: TGTGCTAGCAGCTTGAGCGGGGGTACCTACAATGAGCAGTTCTTC. It codes for CASSLSGGTYNEQFF. This chain connects TRBV7-7 to TRBJ2-1; 8 bases line up with TRBD2. The germline CDR1 and CDR2 sequences are SSHAT and FNYEAQ (reference sequence). CDR3 length: 15 amino acids.